This T cell receptor beta chain derives from a study of shared clonotypes between healthy human individuals. Whole-study results and caveats: The expectation was that sequencing depth would affect clonotype sharing among donors.

Germline lookup yields CDR1 SGHTA and CDR2 FQGNSA. V lost 4 bases and J lost 4; bases outside the gene matches: 7. The CDR3 loop spans 14 amino acids. Sorted-subset replicate PCR reactions contained roughly 190 ng DNA, corresponding to tens of thousands of T cell genomes. Clones were read by immunoSEQ multiplex PCR, and TCRdb kept only the in-frame ones, dropping some. Here the sample spans approximately 840,000 clones, 96% being singletons. As to this clone: Its matching antigen is unknown.

Positive CCR7 selection of CD45RO-negative cells yielded the naive CD8 cells, and terminally differentiated effector memory CD45RA+ cells were excluded. Those who donated, Caucasian adults without exception, all lived in Nashville, Tennessee. Sequenced material: naive CD8+ T cells sorted from blood. The chain carries TRBV7-2 and TRBJ2-7; 7 nucleotides line up with TRBD1. The clonotype originates from a man younger than 40 in good health. The CDR3 nucleotides are TGTGCCAGCAGCTCCCGGGACAGACTGTACGAGCAGTACTTC. This encodes CASSSRDRLYEQYF.